These 26 T cell receptor beta chains were all obtained from the same sample, sequenced in a study of shared T cell receptors in the human thymus. The protocol was immunoSEQ multiplex PCR, while the TCRdb copy is restricted to in-frame clones and leaves out a portion. The profile shows more than 550,000 clones, about 89% of them singletons. These sequences were also reported in another study, on human thymus T cells.

Sequencing used thymocytes. These receptors came from a boy in the first two years of life with a congenital heart defect.

V is TRBV29-1 and J is TRBJ1-2, with a weak D call TRBD1 (5 bases). Trimming took 0 bases from V and 4 from J, leaving 18 bases between them. The CDR3 is 16 residues long. CDR1 SQVTM and CDR2 ANQGSEA come from the germline V gene. The CDR3 region is CSVEEGAGPKSYGYTF. The CDR3 region has the DNA TGCAGCGTTGAAGAGGGTGCGGGGCCCAAGAGCTATGGCTACACCTTC.

V is TRBV7-9 and J is TRBJ1-1; D remains ambiguous. CDR3 length: 14 residues. Germline V gives CDR1 SEHNR, CDR2 FQNEAQ (reference sequence). V was pared by 5 bases and J by 3 bases, with 13 bases between. CDR3 protein: CASSPGPGYTEAFF. The DNA for the CDR3 is TGTGCCAGCAGCCCTGGGCCCGGATACACTGAAGCTTTCTTT.

The V call is TRBV29-1, the J call TRBJ2-1; 7 bases fit TRBD2. Trimming removed 8 bases from V and 5 bases from J; junction bases left unmatched: 15. This CDR3 has 15 amino acids. Germline V gene lookup returns CDR1 SQVTM and CDR2 ANQGSEA. CDR3 bases: TGCAGCCTCTCCCATGGGCGGGAGCGGGACAATGAGCAGTTCTTC. Translation gives CSLSHGRERDNEQFF.

The chain combines TRBV7-2 with TRBJ2-7; maybe TRBD2 (5 bases). CDR3 size: 12 residues. V was trimmed by 5 bases and J by 7 bases, leaving 12 bases between them. Germline lookup yields CDR1 SGHTA and CDR2 FQGNSA. This CDR3 is CASSRPRGEQYF. For the CDR3, the DNA is TGTGCCAGCAGCCGCCCCAGAGGGGAGCAGTACTTC.

The rearrangement links TRBV4-3 to TRBJ1-6; TRBD1 aligns across 9 bases. CDR1 is LGHNA, CDR2 YSLEER, per germline. V lost 0 bases, J lost 13 bases, and 7 bases stayed unmatched. The CDR3 is 15 residues long. CDR3 in amino acids: CASSQEGQGLLPLHF. DNA for the CDR3: TGCGCCAGCAGCCAAGAAGGACAGGGGTTATTGCCCCTCCACTTT.

The chain is built from TRBV6-6 and TRBJ1-2, with unresolved D. The CDR3 sequence is 15 residues long. CDR1 is MNHNY and CDR2 is SVGAGI in the germline V gene (reference sequence). Trimming pared 0 bases from V and 4 bases from J, leaving 12 bases between. The CDR3 DNA reads as TGTGCCAGCAGTTACTCGAACCGTCCTATCTATGGCTACACCTTC. Translating it yields CASSYSNRPIYGYTF.

The chain is built from TRBV14 and TRBJ2-6; 7 nucleotides match TRBD2. Germline V gene sequence: CDR1 SGHDN, CDR2 FVKESK. The CDR3 runs to 20 residues. The V and J ends lost 5 bases and 0 bases, in that order; junction bases with no gene match: 16. The CDR3 nucleotides read TGTGCCAGCAGCTCAACAGGAGCGGGACCCGGGGGCTCTGGGGCCAACGTCCTGACTTTC. It encodes CASSSTGAGPGGSGANVLTF.

This clone has just a few counts. CDR3 amino acids: CASSFFRIGQVSSYEQYF. CDR3 nucleotides: TGTGCCAGCAGCTTTTTCAGAATCGGACAGGTGAGCTCCTACGAGCAGTACTTC. The chain links TRBV7-9 to TRBJ2-7; 7 nucleotides align to TRBD1. The germline V gene has CDR1 SEHNR and CDR2 FQNEAQ (reference sequence). The ends lost 3 bases at V and 0 bases at J; junction bases unmatched: 14. The CDR3 has 18 amino acids. Filled out from reference TRBV7-9 and TRBJ2-7, the complete variable domain reads DTGVSQNPRHKITKRGQNVTFRCDPISEHNRLYWYRQTLGQGPEFLTYFQNEAQLEKSRLLSDRFSAERPKGSFSTLEIQRTEQGDSAMYLCASSFFRIGQVSSYEQYFGPGTRLTVT.

This rearrangement joins TRBV15 to TRBJ2-2; 8 positions match TRBD2. Unmatched junction bases numbered 3, after V lost 1 base and J lost 2 bases. Per germline, CDR1 LNHNV and CDR2 YYDKDF (reference sequence). This CDR3 comprises 16 residues. This CDR3 is CATSRGLAPNTGELFF. In DNA form, the CDR3 reads TGTGCCACCAGCAGAGGACTAGCGCCTAACACCGGGGAGCTGTTTTTT.

The rearrangement joins TRBV7-6 to TRBJ2-2; the match to TRBD2 covers 10 bases. V shed 5 bases and J 4 bases; nucleotides not matched to a gene: 16. CDR3 size: 19 residues. Germline loops: CDR1 SGHVS, CDR2 FNYEAQ. This CDR3 reads CASSPDGSLAGECTGELFF. The DNA for the CDR3 is TGTGCCAGCAGCCCAGATGGATCTCTAGCGGGAGAATGCACCGGGGAGCTGTTTTTT. The variable domain in full, completed from reference TRBV7-6 and TRBJ2-2, reads GAGVSQSPRYKVTKRGQDVALRCDPISGHVSLYWYRQALGQGPEFLTYFNYEAQQDKSGLPNDRFSAERPEGSISTLTIQRTEQRDSAMYRCASSPDGSLAGECTGELFFGEGSRLTVL.

This sequence joins TRBV30 and TRBJ1-1; the D gene is possibly TRBD1 (5 bases). V lost 1 base and J lost 3, with 18 bases in between. CDR1 and CDR2 (germline): GTSNPN, SVGIG (reference sequence). The CDR3 loop spans 16 amino acids. The CDR3, as DNA: TGTGCCTGGAGTGGGGGGGACGCCGAATACTACACTGAAGCTTTCTTT. Amino acid sequence: CAWSGGDAEYYTEAFF.

V usage is TRBV7-2 and J usage is TRBJ2-3; D is possibly TRBD2 (6 bases). Trimming removed 2 bases from V and 7 bases from J, with 16 bases in between. The germline V gene has CDR1 SGHTA and CDR2 FQGNSA. The CDR3 is 15 amino acids. The CDR3 loop is CASSLMLAGLHTQYF. CDR3 DNA: TGTGCCAGCAGCTTAATGCTTGCGGGGCTGCATACGCAGTATTTT.

The chain recombines TRBV29-1 with TRBJ2-4, with TRBD2 matching 7 bases. The CDR3 is 15 residues long. Germline loops: CDR1 SQVTM, CDR2 ANQGSEA. V lost 6 bases to trimming and J lost 0 bases; unmatched junction nucleotides: 8. CDR3 nucleotide sequence: TGCAGCGTAGCTCTAGCGGAGCGAGCCAAAAACATTCAGTACTTC. Translating it yields CSVALAERAKNIQYF.

The chain links TRBV14 to TRBJ2-3; D call uncertain. V was cut by 4 bases and J by 5 bases, with 7 bases left in between. Germline V lookup: CDR1 SGHDN, CDR2 FVKESK. This CDR3 has 12 residues. CDR3 nucleotide sequence: TGTGCCAGCAGCCGGAGCCGAGATACGCAGTATTTT. This encodes CASSRSRDTQYF.

The rearrangement links TRBV14 to TRBJ2-3; D is unclear. CDR3 length: 13 amino acids. V was cut by 0 bases and J by 8 bases, with 9 bases left in between. The germline gives CDR1 SGHDN, CDR2 FVKESK. CDR3 sequence (DNA): TGTGCCAGCAGCCAAGACTTTGCGGCTACGCAGTATTTT. Translating gives CASSQDFAATQYF.

The chain combines TRBV7-9 with TRBJ2-4, with 14 bases aligning to TRBD2. Germline assignment: CDR1 SEHNR and CDR2 FQNEAQ (reference sequence). The CDR3 totals 16 residues. The J segment lost 9 bases and the V segment lost 5 bases, leaving 9 bases of the junction unmatched. CDR3 in DNA: TGTGCCAGCAGCAAGGGACTAGCGGGAGAGGGAGGCATTCAGTACTTC. Encoded protein: CASSKGLAGEGGIQYF.

The chain is built from TRBV2 and TRBJ2-3; TRBD1 is a possible D gene (5 bases). Germline assignment: CDR1 SNHLY and CDR2 FYNNEI. This CDR3 comprises 15 residues. Trimming cost V 7 bases and J 7 bases, with 21 bases left between them. CDR3 sequence: CASTGKGVKWNTQYF. In DNA, the CDR3 is TGTGCCAGCACGGGCAAAGGGGTTAAGTGGAATACGCAGTATTTT.

The rearrangement uses TRBV10-3 and TRBJ1-1; D gene unclear. Trimming took off 4 bases at V and 4 bases at J, with 19 bases between the two ends. The V gene's germline CDR1 is ENHRY and CDR2 SYGVKD. The CDR3 is made up of 16 amino acids. The CDR3 sequence is CAISAPPEGGGTEAFF. The CDR3 DNA reads TGTGCCATCAGTGCCCCCCCGGAGGGCGGCGGCACTGAAGCTTTCTTT.

Only one count was recorded for this clone. This sample also contains other DNA sequences that code for the same CDR3. V and J are TRBV20-1 and TRBJ2-7; no clear D. The CDR3 contains 10 residues. CDR1 DFQATT and CDR2 SNEGSKA come from the germline V gene (reference sequence). Trimming shortened V by 4 bases and J by 4 bases, and 5 bases separated the two germline ends. The CDR3 is CSATRYEQYF. The CDR3 DNA sequence: TGCAGTGCTACCAGATACGAGCAGTACTTC.

The chain joins TRBV28 to TRBJ1-5; D is unresolved. V was cut by 3 bases and J by 6 bases, with 15 bases left in between. The germline gives CDR1 MDHEN, CDR2 SYDVKM. The CDR3 spans 15 residues. CDR3 in amino acids: CASSFEAVAGQPQHF. DNA of the CDR3: TGTGCCAGCAGTTTTGAAGCTGTAGCGGGTCAGCCCCAGCATTTT.

This chain uses TRBV25-1 with TRBJ2-3; possible D gene TRBD2, 5 bases. The germline CDR1 and CDR2 sequences are MGHDK and SYGVNS. The germline V and J ends were trimmed by 10 bases and 5 bases, with 25 bases remaining between them. The CDR3 loop spans 16 amino acids. For the CDR3, the DNA is TGTGCCATTACCCTCAATAGCGCCCGGTCGGTAGATACGCAGTATTTT. This sequence encodes CAITLNSARSVDTQYF.

The chain couples TRBV19 to TRBJ1-5; 9 bases agree with TRBD1. CDR1 and CDR2 from the germline V gene are LNHDA and SQIVND (reference sequence). This CDR3 is 15 amino acids long. J lost 2 bases, V lost 1 base, and 0 bases had no gene match. As DNA, the CDR3 is TGTGCCAGTAGTATAGGGGACAGGGGCAATCAGCCCCAGCATTTT. Translating it yields CASSIGDRGNQPQHF. Full variable domain (missing parts from reference TRBV19 and TRBJ1-5): DGGITQSPKYLFRKEGQNVTLSCEQNLNHDAMYWYRQDPGQGLRLIYYSQIVNDFQKGDIAEGYSVSREKKESFPLTVTSAQKNPTAFYLCASSIGDRGNQPQHFGDGTRLSIL.

The chain has TRBV6-4 and TRBJ2-1; D ambiguous. V lost 5 bases and J lost 3, with 17 bases in between. Germline CDR1 is MRHNA and CDR2 is SNTAGT. The CDR3 spans 16 residues. CDR3 nucleotide sequence: TGTGCCAGCAGTAGGTGGAGTAGAGGTAACTACAATGAGCAGTTCTTC. It yields the protein CASSRWSRGNYNEQFF.

This clone was seen once. The chain has TRBV7-6 and TRBJ2-3; TRBD2 aligns across 11 bases. There are 17 residues in the CDR3. V dropped 6 bases and J dropped 2; count of bases not matched to a gene: 10. Germline lookup yields CDR1 SGHVS and CDR2 FNYEAQ. The CDR3 nucleotides are TGTGCCAGCAGTCCCGGGACTAGCGGACCAACCACAGATACGCAGTATTTT. Protein sequence: CASSPGTSGPTTDTQYF.

The V call is TRBV29-1, the J call TRBJ1-1, with 12 nucleotides matching TRBD1. The CDR3 spans 16 residues. Per the germline V gene, CDR1 is SQVTM and CDR2 is ANQGSEA. V shed 3 bases and J 5 bases; nucleotides not matched to a gene: 10. The CDR3 protein is CSVEGDRGREDTEAFF. For the CDR3, the DNA is TGCAGCGTTGAGGGGGACAGGGGGCGCGAAGATACTGAAGCTTTCTTT.

The chain combines TRBV28 with TRBJ1-1, with TRBD1 identical over 7 bases. Losses at the gene ends were 6 bases for V and 5 bases for J; bases not matched to a gene: 12. Germline CDR1 reads MDHEN; CDR2 reads SYDVKM. The CDR3 covers 15 residues. Here the CDR3 DNA reads TGTGCCAGCAGCCACAACAGGGGTCGGTCTACTGAAGCTTTCTTT. Translated: CASSHNRGRSTEAFF.